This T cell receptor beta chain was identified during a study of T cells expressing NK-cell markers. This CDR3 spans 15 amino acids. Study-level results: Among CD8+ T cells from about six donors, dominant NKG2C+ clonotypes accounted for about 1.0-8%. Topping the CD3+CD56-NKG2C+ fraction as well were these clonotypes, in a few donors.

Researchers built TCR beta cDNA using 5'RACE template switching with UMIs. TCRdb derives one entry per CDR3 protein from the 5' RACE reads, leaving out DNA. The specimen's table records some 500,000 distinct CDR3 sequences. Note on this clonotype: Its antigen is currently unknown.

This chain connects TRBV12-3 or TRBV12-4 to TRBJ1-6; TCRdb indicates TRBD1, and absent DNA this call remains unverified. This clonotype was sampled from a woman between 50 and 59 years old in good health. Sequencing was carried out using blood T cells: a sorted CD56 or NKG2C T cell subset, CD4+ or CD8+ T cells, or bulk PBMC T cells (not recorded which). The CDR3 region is CASSSGQKYNSPLHF.